The 32 T cell receptor beta chains reported below all come from one sample, sequenced in a study of cytomegalovirus exposure and HLA in healthy donors. The PCR employed 60 Vbeta primers together with 13 Jbeta primers. Assay: immunoSEQ multiplex PCR; the TCRdb copy retains only in-frame clones and omits some. The clone table shows 95,000 to 150,000 clones, with the ten largest holding about 2.2%. Material: PBMCs. The receptor source for this set is a man aged 40-50 years in good health and CMV-seronegative.

The chain combines TRBV6-5 with TRBJ1-1; 10 bases are a match to TRBD1. CDR1 is MNHEY, CDR2 SVGAGI, per germline. The CDR3 length is 15 residues. The V and J ends lost 4 bases and 2 bases, in that order; junction bases with no gene match: 4. The CDR3: CASSSRTGGNTEAFF. As DNA, the CDR3 is TGTGCCAGCAGTTCTAGGACAGGGGGAAACACTGAAGCTTTCTTT.

The DNA of the CDR3 is TGCGCCAGCAGCTTTACAGGGGAAGAGACCCAGTACTTC. Translated: CASSFTGEETQYF. The chain has TRBV5-1 and TRBJ2-5; 7 bases map to TRBD1. V lost 2 bases to trimming and J lost 3 bases; unmatched junction nucleotides: 1. Germline V gives CDR1 SGHRS, CDR2 YFSETQ. The CDR3 consists of 13 residues.

The rearrangement joins TRBV7-4 to TRBJ2-3; the match to TRBD2 covers 8 bases. The CDR3 is 16 residues long. In germline, CDR1 is SGHVT, CDR2 SQSDAQ. The junction had 10 bases not matched to a gene; V was cut back by 4 bases and J by 4 bases. The DNA of the CDR3 is TGTGCCAGCAGCTCTTGGCAGCGGGAGTGGTCAGATACGCAGTATTTT. Protein sequence: CASSSWQREWSDTQYF.

V is TRBV29-1 and J is TRBJ2-5, with D possibly matching TRBD2 (5 bases). The CDR3 is 15 amino acids. Germline V gives CDR1 SQVTM, CDR2 ANQGSEA. Trimming removed 3 bases at V and 1 base at J, with 15 bases between. CDR3 sequence reads: CSVEGTFGVQETQYF. The CDR3 region has the DNA TGCAGCGTTGAGGGCACATTCGGGGTCCAAGAGACCCAGTACTTC.

This sequence joins TRBV27 and TRBJ1-2; 12 bases match TRBD1. In germline, CDR1 is MNHEY, CDR2 SMNVEV (reference sequence). V trimming: 6 bases; J trimming: 1 base; junction bases outside the gene matches: 15. This CDR3 contains 19 residues. This CDR3 is CASRQVDRDRGRLNYGYTF. Here the CDR3 DNA reads TGTGCCAGCAGGCAGGTAGACCGGGACAGGGGGCGCCTTAACTATGGCTACACCTTC.

This chain connects TRBV5-4 to TRBJ2-7; 12 bases map to TRBD2. V gave up 6 bases and J gave up 0 bases; unmatched junction bases: 7. CDR3 size: 16 residues. CDR1 and CDR2 from the germline V gene are SGHNT and YYREEE (reference sequence). The chain's CDR3 is CASKTSGSSPSYEQYF. CDR3 in DNA: TGTGCCAGCAAGACTAGCGGGAGCTCACCCTCCTACGAGCAGTACTTC.

The chain employs TRBV4-1 and TRBJ1-5; 8 bases match TRBD1. Losses at the gene ends were 0 bases for V and 5 bases for J; bases not matched to a gene: 6. Germline values: CDR1 MGHRA, CDR2 YSYEKL. This CDR3 has 16 amino acids. CDR3 coding DNA: TGCGCCAGCAGCCAAGATTGGACAGGGTCACATCAGCCCCAGCATTTT. Translated: CASSQDWTGSHQPQHF.

The chain joins TRBV7-6 to TRBJ2-1; 7 bases map to TRBD1. The CDR3 runs 18 residues. V was clipped by 4 bases and J by 0 bases; unmatched bases: 12. Germline-derived CDR1 and CDR2 are SGHVS and FNYEAQ. Here the CDR3 reads CASSSGQDPGGSYNEQFF. DNA of the CDR3: TGTGCCAGCAGCTCCGGACAGGATCCCGGTGGCTCCTACAATGAGCAGTTCTTC. Based on the CDR3 plus reference TRBV7-6 and TRBJ2-1, the full variable domain is GAGVSQSPRYKVTKRGQDVALRCDPISGHVSLYWYRQALGQGPEFLTYFNYEAQQDKSGLPNDRFSAERPEGSISTLTIQRTEQRDSAMYRCASSSGQDPGGSYNEQFFGPGTRLTVL.

The rearrangement joins TRBV5-1 to TRBJ2-5; 13 nucleotides agree with TRBD2. The CDR3 contains 18 residues. The V gene end was trimmed by 4 bases and the J gene end by 2 bases; junction bases not matched to a gene: 11. The V gene's germline CDR1 is SGHRS and CDR2 YFSETQ. The CDR3 here is CASSQGLAGVLRQETQYF. In DNA, the CDR3 is TGCGCCAGCAGCCAAGGACTAGCGGGAGTCTTGAGGCAAGAGACCCAGTACTTC. The full variable domain, with the rest looked up from reference TRBV5-1 and TRBJ2-5, is KAGVTQTPRYLIKTRGQQVTLSCSPISGHRSVSWYQQTPGQGLQFLFEYFSETQRNKGNFPGRFSGRQFSNSRSEMNVSTLELGDSALYLCASSQGLAGVLRQETQYFGPGTRLLVL.

This chain joins TRBV5-4 and TRBJ1-2, with unresolved D. The V gene's germline CDR1 is SGHNT and CDR2 YYREEE (reference sequence). V gave up 6 bases and J gave up 0 bases, with 18 bases separating them. The CDR3 runs to 16 residues. The CDR3 coding sequence is TGTGCCAGCACCGCCGTCAGCCGTGGAGCTAACTATGGCTACACCTTC. Its protein is CASTAVSRGANYGYTF.

V and J are TRBV5-1 and TRBJ2-5, with 11 bases identical to TRBD2. The CDR3 has 15 amino acids. The V gene end was trimmed by 4 bases and the J gene end by 1 base; junction bases not matched to a gene: 3. CDR1 is SGHRS, CDR2 YFSETQ, per germline. In DNA, the CDR3 is TGCGCCAGCAGCACCGGGACTAGCGGCCAAGAGACCCAGTACTTC. Translated, it gives CASSTGTSGQETQYF.

V is TRBV13 and J is TRBJ2-1; weak D call: TRBD1 (6 bases). From germline, CDR1 is PRHDT and CDR2 FYEKMQ (reference sequence). V lost 1 base and J lost 2, with 12 bases in between. CDR3 length: 16 amino acids. Here the CDR3 reads CASSLDDRRTYNEQFF. CDR3 sequence (DNA): TGTGCCAGCAGCTTAGATGACAGGAGAACCTACAATGAGCAGTTCTTC.

This rearrangement joins TRBV27 to TRBJ2-1; weak D call: TRBD2 (7 bases). CDR1 and CDR2 (germline): MNHEY, SMNVEV (reference sequence). CDR3 size: 16 residues. Trimming removed 7 bases from V and 5 bases from J, with 21 bases in between. CDR3: CASTLGGAQLNNEQFF. In DNA, the CDR3 is TGTGCCAGCACTCTGGGGGGGGCGCAGCTCAACAATGAGCAGTTCTTC.

With regard to this clone: In the same sample, other DNA sequences code for this CDR3. The chain combines TRBV11-3 with TRBJ2-7, with D tentatively TRBD1 (5 bases). The CDR3 runs to 14 residues. Deletions cut 0 bases from V and 3 bases from J, with 9 bases between. Germline CDR1 reads SGHNT; CDR2 reads YENEEA. The CDR3 spells CASSLDPRGYEQYF. The CDR3 coding sequence is TGTGCCAGCAGCTTAGACCCAAGGGGCTACGAGCAGTACTTC.

V and J are TRBV7-2 and TRBJ2-4; a possible D gene is TRBD2 (6 bases). This CDR3 region has 18 residues. Deletions cut 6 bases from V and 0 bases from J, with 21 bases between. The germline V gene has CDR1 SGHTA and CDR2 FQGNSA. CDR3 in amino acids: CASRDYAGTRLAKNIQYF. The CDR3 bases are TGTGCCAGCAGGGATTATGCCGGGACTCGGCTAGCCAAAAACATTCAGTACTTC.

The chain combines TRBV27 with TRBJ2-7; a possible D gene is TRBD1 (5 bases). The germline V gene encodes CDR1 MNHEY and CDR2 SMNVEV (reference sequence). The CDR3 contains 15 residues. V was cut by 0 bases and J by 6 bases, with 15 bases left in between. In nucleotides, the CDR3 is TGTGCCAGCAGTTTATCTAGGGGAAGAATCGGCGAGCAGTACTTC. Residues: CASSLSRGRIGEQYF.

The CDR3 DNA is TGTGCCAGCTCCTCGACATCTAGCAATCAGCCCCAGCATTTT. This encodes CASSSTSSNQPQHF. V and J are TRBV18 and TRBJ1-5, with D hard to call. The CDR3 contains 14 residues. V gave up 6 bases and J gave up 0 bases, with 9 bases separating them. Germline V lookup: CDR1 KGHSH, CDR2 LQKENI. Based on the CDR3 plus reference TRBV18 and TRBJ1-5, the full variable domain is NAGVMQNPRHLVRRRGQEARLRCSPMKGHSHVYWYRQLPEEGLKFMVYLQKENIIDESGMPKERFSAEFPKEGPSILRIQQVVRGDSAAYFCASSSTSSNQPQHFGDGTRLSIL.

The rearrangement links TRBV6-1 to TRBJ1-1; D is ambiguous. CDR1 MNHNS and CDR2 SASEGT come from the germline V gene. V dropped 4 bases and J dropped 5 bases, with 11 bases sitting between them. This CDR3 comprises 13 residues. The CDR3 DNA reads as TGTGCCAGCAGTGCAAAATCCGGGACTGAAGCTTTCTTT. Translation: CASSAKSGTEAFF.

This CDR3 is CASSLASGTVSTDTQYF. The CDR3 DNA sequence: TGTGCCAGCAGCTTGGCTTCCGGGACAGTAAGCACAGATACGCAGTATTTT. The chain is built from TRBV7-2 and TRBJ2-3; 7 nucleotides line up with TRBD1. The CDR3 extends over 17 amino acids. CDR1 is SGHTA and CDR2 is FQGNSA in the germline V gene. J gave up 0 bases and V 3 bases, and 9 bases lay outside the gene matches.

The rearrangement joins TRBV4-3 to TRBJ2-7, with 14 bases aligning to TRBD2. The CDR3 sequence is 17 residues long. The germline V gene encodes CDR1 LGHNA and CDR2 YSLEER. Trimming cost V 1 base and J 4 bases; bases outside gene matches: 6. CDR3 sequence: CASSQGGLAGVWYEQYF. In DNA, the CDR3 is TGCGCCAGCAGCCAAGGGGGACTAGCGGGAGTATGGTACGAGCAGTACTTC.

This chain links TRBV4-2 with TRBJ2-2, with TRBD1 matching 12 bases. Trimming removed 4 bases from V and 3 bases from J; junction bases left unmatched: 3. CDR3 length: 16 residues. From germline, CDR1 is LGHNA and CDR2 YNFKEQ. The CDR3 bases are TGTGCCAGCAGCCTGGGACAGGGGGCCGACACCGGGGAGCTGTTTTTT. Translation: CASSLGQGADTGELFF.

The chain is built from TRBV5-4 and TRBJ1-1; 9 bases fit TRBD1. CDR1 and CDR2 (germline): SGHNT, YYREEE (reference sequence). V was pared by 4 bases and J by 2 bases, with 6 bases of the junction left unmatched. The length of the CDR3 is 15 residues. The CDR3 spells CASSPPGQGNTEAFF. The CDR3 bases are TGTGCCAGCAGCCCCCCGGGACAGGGCAACACTGAAGCTTTCTTT.

V usage is TRBV5-6 and J usage is TRBJ1-4; D is possibly TRBD1 (5 bases). The CDR3 extends over 15 amino acids. Trimming cost V 0 bases and J 5 bases, with 11 bases left between them. Germline CDR1 reads SGHDT; CDR2 reads YYEEEE. CDR3 region: CASSLVGGVNEKLFF. The CDR3 DNA is TGTGCCAGCAGCTTGGTCGGGGGGGTAAATGAAAAACTGTTTTTT.

The rearrangement joins TRBV11-3 to TRBJ2-1; 10 bases fit TRBD2. The CDR3 has 16 amino acids. V lost 4 bases, J lost 8 bases, and 11 bases stayed unmatched. CDR1 and CDR2 (germline): SGHNT, YENEEA. The CDR3, as DNA: TGTGCCAGCAGCTCCAGGACTAGCGGAGCTACGGATGAGCAGTTCTTC. This encodes CASSSRTSGATDEQFF.

V usage is TRBV10-2 and J usage is TRBJ1-2; TRBD1 aligns across 8 bases. The CDR3 runs to 12 residues. Looked up from germline, CDR1 is WSHSY and CDR2 is SAAADI. The V segment lost 10 bases and the J segment 3 bases; nucleotides outside the gene matches: 4. This CDR3 is CAIDRGYYGYTF. DNA of the CDR3: TGCGCCATCGACAGGGGATACTATGGCTACACCTTC.

The rearrangement links TRBV28 to TRBJ2-5, with 9 bases identical to TRBD1. The DNA end is a closer match to TRBJ2-7, so the J assignment may be wrong. Germline loops: CDR1 MDHEN, CDR2 SYDVKM. This CDR3 comprises 14 residues. CDR3 loop: CASIQQGAMNEQYF. In nucleotides, the CDR3 is TGTGCCAGCATTCAACAGGGGGCGATGAACGAGCAGTACTTC.

The chain has TRBV7-6 and TRBJ2-7; possible D gene TRBD1, 5 bases. The CDR3 is made up of 16 amino acids. From germline, CDR1 is SGHVS and CDR2 FNYEAQ. V shed 5 bases and J shed 0 bases, with 17 bases lying between them. CDR3 in amino acids: CASSPQGAGYSYEQYF. DNA for the CDR3: TGTGCCAGCAGCCCCCAGGGCGCAGGGTACTCCTACGAGCAGTACTTC.

The chain is built from TRBV29-1 and TRBJ2-1, with D perhaps TRBD2 (5 bases). The CDR3 runs 14 residues. V lost 4 bases, J lost 7 bases, and 17 bases lay in between. Germline CDR1 is SQVTM and CDR2 is ANQGSEA. This CDR3 is CSVVRRPTGNEQFF. In DNA form, the CDR3 reads TGCAGCGTTGTAAGGAGGCCGACGGGGAATGAGCAGTTCTTC.

CDR3: CASSISRFGNQPQHF. The CDR3 bases are TGTGCCAGCAGTATAAGCCGGTTCGGCAATCAGCCCCAGCATTTT. The chain joins TRBV28 to TRBJ1-5; D remains ambiguous. This CDR3 region has 15 residues. Germline CDR1 is MDHEN and CDR2 is SYDVKM. The V end lost 5 bases, the J end lost 2 bases, and 13 bases lay between the germline ends.

This rearrangement joins TRBV5-1 to TRBJ2-1, with 9 bases identical to TRBD2. This CDR3 region has 16 residues. The junction had 9 bases not matched to a gene; V was cut back by 0 bases and J by 8 bases. Germline values: CDR1 SGHRS, CDR2 YFSETQ. CDR3: CASSLASSGSNDEQFF. The CDR3 DNA is TGCGCCAGCAGCTTGGCAAGTAGCGGGAGTAATGATGAGCAGTTCTTC.

The chain employs TRBV18 and TRBJ1-1; D is unclear. Trimming cost V 5 bases and J 1 base, with 11 bases left between them. The germline V gene has CDR1 KGHSH and CDR2 LQKENI. This CDR3 has 14 residues. The CDR3 coding sequence is TGTGCCAGCTCAATTCGTGGGCAGAACACTGAAGCTTTCTTT. This gives the protein CASSIRGQNTEAFF.

The chain combines TRBV5-4 with TRBJ1-5; TRBD1 might be the D (5 bases). V was pared by 2 bases and J by 4 bases, with 13 bases between. Germline lookup yields CDR1 SGHNT and CDR2 YYREEE (reference sequence). The CDR3 covers 15 residues. The DNA for the CDR3 is TGTGCCAGCAGCTTCGGGGGGGGGAGGAATCAGCCCCAGCATTTT. This translates into CASSFGGGRNQPQHF.